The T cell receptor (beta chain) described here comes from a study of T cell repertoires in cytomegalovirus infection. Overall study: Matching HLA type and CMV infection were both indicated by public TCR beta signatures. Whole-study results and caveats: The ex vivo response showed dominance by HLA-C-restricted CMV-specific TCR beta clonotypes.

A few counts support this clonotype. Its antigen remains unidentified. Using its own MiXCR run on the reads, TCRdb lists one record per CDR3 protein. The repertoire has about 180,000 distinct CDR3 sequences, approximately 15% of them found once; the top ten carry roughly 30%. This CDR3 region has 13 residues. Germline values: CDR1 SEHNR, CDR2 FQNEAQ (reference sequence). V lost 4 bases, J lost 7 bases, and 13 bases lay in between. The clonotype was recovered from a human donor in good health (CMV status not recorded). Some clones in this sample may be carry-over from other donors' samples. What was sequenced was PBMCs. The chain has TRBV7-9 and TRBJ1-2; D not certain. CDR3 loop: CASSSVPRAGYTF. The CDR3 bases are TGTGCCAGCAGCTCGGTCCCCCGAGCTGGCTACACCTTC.